This T cell receptor beta chain was sequenced for a study of T cell responses to AZD1222 COVID-19 vaccine. The study, taken as a whole, reports: Seropositive status at baseline applied to only 5 or 6 AZD1222 recipients. Spike-specific TCR breadth and depth went up after people got two AZD1222 doses. There were vaccine-associated CD4 TCRs across spike, dominant at 160-218 and 743-854.

Assay: immunoSEQ multiplex PCR; the TCRdb copy retains only in-frame clones and omits some. The sample lists 150,000 to 200,000 clones, 85% to 95% occurring once. This CDR3 spans 17 amino acids. Trimming took 1 base from V and 0 from J, leaving 13 bases between them. Per the germline V gene, CDR1 is LGHDT and CDR2 is YNNKEL (reference sequence). As concerns this clone: Its antigen is not identified.

This TCR was recovered from an adult in good health. Sequences were derived from peripheral blood, sampled on day 0 of AZD1222 vaccination. The chain combines TRBV3-1 (or the pseudogene TRBV3-2) with TRBJ1-3; no clear D. CDR3 nucleotides: TGTGCCAGCAGCCAAGGTCACGGGTTAGACTCTGGAAACACCATATATTTT. The encoded protein is CASSQGHGLDSGNTIYF.